The present T cell receptor (beta chain) was sequenced within a study of T cell repertoires in cytomegalovirus infection (dated by TCRdb to between 2018 and 2021). Study-wide context: The HLA type of each donor mattered for the analysis, because public TCR beta signatures pointed to carriage of CMV infection along with the matching HLA type.

The reads were generated on an Illumina HiSeq 1500. Using fastp at Q25 and MiXCR, TCRdb reprocessed the public reads and kept productive beta chains. Entries that share a CDR3 protein sequence are merged under the most common genes and DNA. The sample has roughly 240,000 distinct CDR3 sequences on record, under 8.5% of them singletons. Around 6.5% of the sample rests with the top ten. Study-wide conclusions, independent of this receptor: In both this cohort and an independent cohort of some 350 donors, the cumulative frequency of public TCR beta family members distinguished carriers of CMV infection plus the relevant HLA type. In the ex vivo response, HLA-C-restricted CMV-specific TCR beta clonotypes were dominant, and in two of eight donors the single most frequent clonotype came from this HLA-C-restricted group.

This clonotype was detected ten times or more. The specificity of this receptor is unknown. No qualities accompany the bases; no much larger clone lies one base away. The clonotype comes from a human donor in good health (CMV status not recorded). Some clones in this sample may be carry-over from other donors' samples. The sequenced sample was PBMCs.

The CDR3 sequence is CASSLVRDTQYF. The DNA reads as follows: TGTGCCAGCAGCCTAGTGCGGGATACGCAGTATTTT. The chain links TRBV7-2 with TRBJ2-3, with the D gene not clear enough to name. The germline V gene encodes CDR1 SGHTA and CDR2 FQGNSA. The CDR3 numbers 12 residues from cysteine through phenylalanine. Kept here is only the CDR3 DNA, which spans 36 bases and is read in frame from base 1. The trim is 5 bases for V and 6 bases for J, with a gap of 9 bases between the germline ends.